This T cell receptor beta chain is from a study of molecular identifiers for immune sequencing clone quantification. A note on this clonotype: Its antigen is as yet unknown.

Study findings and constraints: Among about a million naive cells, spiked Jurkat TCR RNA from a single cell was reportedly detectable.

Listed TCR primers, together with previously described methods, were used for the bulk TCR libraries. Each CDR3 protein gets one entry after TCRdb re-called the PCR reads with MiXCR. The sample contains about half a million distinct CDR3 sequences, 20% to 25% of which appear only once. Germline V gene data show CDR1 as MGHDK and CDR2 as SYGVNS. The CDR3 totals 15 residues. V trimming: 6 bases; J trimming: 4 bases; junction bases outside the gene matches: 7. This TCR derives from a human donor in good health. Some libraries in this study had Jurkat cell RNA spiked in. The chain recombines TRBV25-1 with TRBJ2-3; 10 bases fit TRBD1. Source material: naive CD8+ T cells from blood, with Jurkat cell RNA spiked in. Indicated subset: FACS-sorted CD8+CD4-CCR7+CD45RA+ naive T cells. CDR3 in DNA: TGTGCCAGCAGGGGACAGGGGTTTTCGTCAGATACGCAGTATTTT. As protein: CASRGQGFSSDTQYF.